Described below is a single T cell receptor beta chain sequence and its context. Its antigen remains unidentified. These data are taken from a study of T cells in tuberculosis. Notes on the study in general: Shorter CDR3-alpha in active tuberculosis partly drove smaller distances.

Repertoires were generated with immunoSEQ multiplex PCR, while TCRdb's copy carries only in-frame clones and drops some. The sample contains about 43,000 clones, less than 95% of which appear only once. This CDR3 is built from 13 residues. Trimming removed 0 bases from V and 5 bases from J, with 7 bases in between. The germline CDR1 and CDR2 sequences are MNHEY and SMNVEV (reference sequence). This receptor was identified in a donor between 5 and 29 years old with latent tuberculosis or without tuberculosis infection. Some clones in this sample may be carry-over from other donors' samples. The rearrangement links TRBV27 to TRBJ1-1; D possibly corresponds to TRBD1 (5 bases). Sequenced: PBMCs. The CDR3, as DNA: TGTGCCAGCAGTTTATCGGGGGGGACTGAAGCTTTCTTT. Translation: CASSLSGGTEAFF.